This passage covers 7 T cell receptor beta chains from one sample sequenced in a study of technical replicates of blood from a handful of donors. Sequencing used immunoSEQ multiplex PCR; TCRdb keeps in-frame clones, though not all of them. The sample shows 72,000 or so clones, 92% of them seen only once. Sequencing input: T cells isolated from PBMCs. Source of these receptors: a human donor in good health.

The V gene is TRBV7-6, the J gene TRBJ2-2; 7 nucleotides agree with TRBD1. Germline-derived CDR1 and CDR2 are SGHVS and FNYEAQ. This CDR3 contains 15 residues. Trimming removed 5 bases from V and 0 bases from J; junction bases left unmatched: 3. CDR3 protein: CASSTGTANTGELFF. The CDR3 DNA follows: TGTGCCAGCAGCACAGGGACAGCGAACACCGGGGAGCTGTTTTTT. Combining the CDR3 with reference TRBV7-6 and TRBJ2-2 gives the whole variable domain GAGVSQSPRYKVTKRGQDVALRCDPISGHVSLYWYRQALGQGPEFLTYFNYEAQQDKSGLPNDRFSAERPEGSISTLTIQRTEQRDSAMYRCASSTGTANTGELFFGEGSRLTVL.

The chain combines TRBV11-1 with TRBJ2-3; TRBD2 might be the D (5 bases). V shed 3 bases and J shed 2 bases, with 9 bases lying between them. The CDR3 runs 14 residues. Germline lookup yields CDR1 SGHAT and CDR2 FQDESV (reference sequence). The CDR3: CASSFLANTDTQYF. CDR3 sequence (DNA): TGTGCCAGCAGCTTCTTAGCGAACACAGATACGCAGTATTTT.

V and J are TRBV7-9 and TRBJ1-1; D is possibly TRBD1 (5 bases). The V gene's germline CDR1 is SEHNR and CDR2 FQNEAQ (reference sequence). V lost 6 bases, J lost 1 base, and 27 bases lay in between. This CDR3 comprises 19 residues. CDR3 nucleotide sequence: TGTGCCAGCAGGTCCCTCGGGGGGTCAGAGGGGATATGGAACACTGAAGCTTTCTTT. Translating it yields CASRSLGGSEGIWNTEAFF.

This clone was observed a single time. This chain connects TRBV14 to TRBJ2-4; 8 bases agree with TRBD1. Germline lookup yields CDR1 SGHDN and CDR2 FVKESK. With 0 bases clipped from V and 11 bases from J, the junction kept 6 bases outside the gene matches. CDR3 size: 14 residues. The CDR3: CASSQDWTGQVQYF. The CDR3 coding sequence is TGTGCCAGCAGCCAAGATTGGACAGGGCAGGTTCAGTACTTC.

The chain uses TRBV19 and TRBJ2-7; 13 bases agree with TRBD2. Unmatched junction bases numbered 5, after V lost 6 bases and J lost 0 bases. CDR1 is LNHDA, CDR2 SQIVND, per germline (reference sequence). The CDR3 runs to 16 residues. The CDR3 loop reads CASSRLAGGSSYEQYF. DNA for the CDR3: TGTGCCAGTAGCCGACTAGCGGGAGGCAGCTCCTACGAGCAGTACTTC. Full variable domain (missing parts from reference TRBV19 and TRBJ2-7): DGGITQSPKYLFRKEGQNVTLSCEQNLNHDAMYWYRQDPGQGLRLIYYSQIVNDFQKGDIAEGYSVSREKKESFPLTVTSAQKNPTAFYLCASSRLAGGSSYEQYFGPGTRLTVT.

V is TRBV28 and J is TRBJ2-5; 10 bases align to TRBD1. This CDR3 region has 16 residues. Losses at the gene ends were 2 bases for V and 5 bases for J; bases not matched to a gene: 8. Germline-derived CDR1 and CDR2 are MDHEN and SYDVKM. The CDR3: CASSLPDRGWLETQYF. In nucleotides, the CDR3 is TGTGCCAGCAGTTTACCGGACAGGGGGTGGTTGGAGACCCAGTACTTC.

The V call is TRBV4-1, the J call TRBJ2-1; 11 positions agree with TRBD2. Germline V gene lookup returns CDR1 MGHRA and CDR2 YSYEKL. With 7 bases clipped from V and 8 bases from J, the junction kept 10 bases outside the gene matches. The CDR3 spans 15 residues. The CDR3 DNA reads as TGCGCCAGCACCAAAATAGCGGGAGGGCCCCATGAGCAGTTCTTC. The encoded protein is CASTKIAGGPHEQFF.